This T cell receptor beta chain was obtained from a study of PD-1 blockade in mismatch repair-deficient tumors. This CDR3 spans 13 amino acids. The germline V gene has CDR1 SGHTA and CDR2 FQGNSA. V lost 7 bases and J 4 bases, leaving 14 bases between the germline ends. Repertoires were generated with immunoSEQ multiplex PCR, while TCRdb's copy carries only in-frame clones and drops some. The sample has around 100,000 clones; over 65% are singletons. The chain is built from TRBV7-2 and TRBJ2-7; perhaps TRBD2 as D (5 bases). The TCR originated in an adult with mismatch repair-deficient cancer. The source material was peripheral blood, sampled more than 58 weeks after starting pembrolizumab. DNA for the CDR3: TGTGCCAGCACCGAGGGTAGTCCTTACGAGCAGTACTTC. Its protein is CASTEGSPYEQYF.